This T cell receptor beta chain was observed in a study of CD8+ T cells in alopecia areata. As for the study in general: Percent affected scalp area, the SALT score, rated treated patients' severity. Study-wide points: Just one nonresponder means the tie between baseline CD8+ expansion and response stays uncertain.

Treatment in this sample: oral pan-JAK inhibitor, 5-10 mg twice daily. The sorting of PBMCs gave CD4+ and CD8+ T cells. Sequencing templates came from extracted RNA that was reverse transcribed into cDNA. The assay was immunoSEQ multiplex PCR, and TCRdb's table has in-frame clones only and misses some. This sample yields more than 200,000 clones, of which 40% to 45% are seen a single time; roughly 2.8% belongs to the top ten. A word on this clone: What it binds is unknown.

Germline assignment: CDR1 SGHTA and CDR2 FQGNSA. V was shortened by 5 bases and J by 7 bases, with 15 bases between the two germline ends. The CDR3 extends over 14 amino acids. The sample consisted of CD4+ T cells sorted from blood, taken between weeks 36 and 40, from a patient treated with tofacitinib. The chain uses TRBV7-2 and TRBJ2-1; no definite D call. The sequence derives from a human donor with alopecia areata. CDR3 nucleotide sequence: TGTGCCAGCAGCCAGGACGCTTTCGGGAATGAGCAGTTCTTC. Translating it yields CASSQDAFGNEQFF.